One TCR beta chain is described in this entry. Its antigen is still unknown. Starting from about 0.55 ug of total RNA, TCR libraries were made with linear amplification. TCRdb reprocessed the reads with MiXCR, giving one entry per CDR3 protein. The data hold about 180,000 distinct CDR3 sequences, with 74% observed a single time. The data were taken from a study of healthy donors' naive CD4 and CD8 T cells. For the study at large: All functional IMGT TCR alpha variants were covered by new primers.

Germline V gives CDR1 MNHNS, CDR2 SASEGT. The V segment lost 6 bases and the J segment 10 bases; nucleotides outside the gene matches: 4. This CDR3 comprises 13 residues. Findings and limits, study-wide: A reported CD4+/CD8+ bias affected most V and J genes in naive cells. About an eighth of CD4/CD8 propensity variance appeared explained by V, J and CDR3 charge. Bias from naive T cell homeostatic proliferation was not addressed.

The gene calls are TRBV6-1 and TRBJ2-1; TRBD2 agrees at 12 bases. The sequence came from a pool of human donors in good health; the sample pools cells from several healthy donors. The sample was naive CD4+ and CD8+ T cells sorted from blood, pooled from several donors. The CDR3 here is CASSTGLAGEQFF. Here the CDR3 DNA reads TGTGCCAGCAGCACCGGACTAGCGGGAGAGCAGTTCTTC.